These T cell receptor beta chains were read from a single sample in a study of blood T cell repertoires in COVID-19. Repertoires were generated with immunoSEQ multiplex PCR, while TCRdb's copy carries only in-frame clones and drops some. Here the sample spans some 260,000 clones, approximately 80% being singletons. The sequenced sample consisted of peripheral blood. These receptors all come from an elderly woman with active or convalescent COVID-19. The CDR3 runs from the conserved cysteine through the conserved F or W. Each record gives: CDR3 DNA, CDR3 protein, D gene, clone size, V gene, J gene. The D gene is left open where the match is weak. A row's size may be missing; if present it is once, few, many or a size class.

cdr3_nt: TGTGCCAGCTCACCCCAGACAGGGACTAATGAAAAACTGTTTTTT
cdr3_aa: CASSPQTGTNEKLFF
d_call: TRBD1
clone_size: once
v_call: TRBV18
j_call: TRBJ1-4

cdr3_nt: TGCGCCAGCAGCTATTCGGGACTAGCGGGGGGGAACTGGAATGAGCAGTTCTTC
cdr3_aa: CASSYSGLAGGNWNEQFF
d_call: TRBD2
clone_size: once
v_call: TRBV5-1
j_call: TRBJ2-1

cdr3_nt: TGTGCCAGTAGTGAATCGGGGAGGGGCGAGCAGTACTTC
cdr3_aa: CASSESGRGEQYF
d_call: TRBD2
clone_size: few
v_call: TRBV19
j_call: TRBJ2-7

cdr3_nt: TGTGCCAGCCGGGGAGGGAGTCAAGAGACCCAGTACTTC
cdr3_aa: CASRGGSQETQYF
d_call: TRBD2
clone_size: -
v_call: TRBV2
j_call: TRBJ2-5

cdr3_nt: TGTGCCAGCAGACAGGGAAGGGACACTGAAGCTTTCTTT
cdr3_aa: CASRQGRDTEAFF
d_call: -
clone_size: -
v_call: TRBV2
j_call: TRBJ1-1

cdr3_nt: TGCGCCAGCAGCTATGACAGGGGGCGCGGACCCCTCCACTTT
cdr3_aa: CASSYDRGRGPLHF
d_call: TRBD1
clone_size: -
v_call: TRBV5-1
j_call: TRBJ1-6

cdr3_nt: TGTGCCAGCAGCAAAAGTTGGTTCGACGGGGGCAGGGGGAAGCCCCAGCATTTT
cdr3_aa: CASSKSWFDGGRGKPQHF
d_call: -
clone_size: -
v_call: TRBV21-1
j_call: TRBJ1-5

cdr3_nt: TGCGCCAGCAGTTTGACAGGGGGTAGGTCTGGGGCCAACGTCCTGACTTTC
cdr3_aa: CASSLTGGRSGANVLTF
d_call: TRBD1
clone_size: -
v_call: TRBV5-1
j_call: TRBJ2-6

cdr3_nt: TGTGCCAGCACCCCTACGCGACAGTCCTACAATGAGCAGTTCTTC
cdr3_aa: CASTPTRQSYNEQFF
d_call: -
clone_size: -
v_call: TRBV5-5
j_call: TRBJ2-1

cdr3_nt: TGTGCCAGCAGCTTAGTAGCCCTTAGCACAGATACGCAGTATTTT
cdr3_aa: CASSLVALSTDTQYF
d_call: -
clone_size: -
v_call: TRBV7-2
j_call: TRBJ2-3

cdr3_nt: TGTGCCAGCAGCCTGGGACTTAGGAACACTGAAGCTTTCTTT
cdr3_aa: CASSLGLRNTEAFF
d_call: -
clone_size: -
v_call: TRBV6-5
j_call: TRBJ1-1

cdr3_nt: TGTGCCAGCAGCCAAGATCGGCTAGCGGGAGAAGAGACCCAGTACTTC
cdr3_aa: CASSQDRLAGEETQYF
d_call: TRBD2
clone_size: -
v_call: TRBV3-1/TRBV3-2
j_call: TRBJ2-5

cdr3_nt: TGTGCCACCAGCAGAAAAGTTCAAGCAGGGGAACTGTTTTTT
cdr3_aa: CATSRKVQAGELFF
d_call: -
clone_size: -
v_call: TRBV15
j_call: TRBJ1-4

cdr3_nt: TGTGCCAGCAGCGAGAACTACGAGCAGTACTTC
cdr3_aa: CASSENYEQYF
d_call: -
clone_size: -
v_call: TRBV3-1/TRBV3-2
j_call: TRBJ2-7

cdr3_nt: TGTGCCAGCAGCTTAGGAGGTACGACTGAAGCTTTCTTT
cdr3_aa: CASSLGGTTEAFF
d_call: -
clone_size: -
v_call: TRBV7-9
j_call: TRBJ1-1

cdr3_nt: TGTGCCAGCAGCTTGAACCGGGACAGCAATTCACCCCTCCACTTT
cdr3_aa: CASSLNRDSNSPLHF
d_call: TRBD1
clone_size: -
v_call: TRBV5-6
j_call: TRBJ1-6

cdr3_nt: TGTGCCAGCAGCTCACAGGGGTGGGGGAATGAGCAGTTCTTC
cdr3_aa: CASSSQGWGNEQFF
d_call: TRBD1
clone_size: -
v_call: TRBV11-3
j_call: TRBJ2-1

cdr3_nt: TGTGCCAGCAGCCCCGCCCCAGGAACAACTGAAGCTTTCTTT
cdr3_aa: CASSPAPGTTEAFF
d_call: -
clone_size: -
v_call: TRBV6-5
j_call: TRBJ1-1

cdr3_nt: TGTGCCAGCAGCTCAGACAGGGGCTTTTCTGGAAACACCATATATTTT
cdr3_aa: CASSSDRGFSGNTIYF
d_call: TRBD1
clone_size: once
v_call: TRBV3-1/TRBV3-2
j_call: TRBJ1-3

cdr3_nt: TGTGCCAGTAGTACGGGACTAGCGGGGATGAACACCGGGGAGCTGTTTTTT
cdr3_aa: CASSTGLAGMNTGELFF
d_call: TRBD2
clone_size: -
v_call: TRBV19
j_call: TRBJ2-2